This T cell receptor (beta chain) emerged from a study of blood T cell repertoires in COVID-19 (dated by TCRdb to about 2020). For the study in its entirety: Collaborator samples came from the United States, Italy and Spain and covered acute and convalescent phases of COVID-19. The samples were drawn from two sources: the first 160 participants of the ongoing ImmuneRACE study, and 1,254 subjects contributed by 6 global collaborators. HLA class I and class II types, where available, came from metadata supplied by the sample provider rather than from assay-based typing. The repertoires were released in a freely available public database intended as a resource for research on the immune response to SARS-CoV-2. The material from the prospective study consisted of cDNA or gDNA derived from T cells, B-cell-depleted T cells, or PBMCs. A de-identified subject ID, COVID-19 status, age in years and sex were almost always included in the sample metadata. Subjects who had been exposed to COVID-19, were actively infected with it, or had recovered from it provided the deeply sampled blood TCRbeta repertoires that made up the dataset.

TCRbeta CDR3 regions were amplified from genomic DNA by means of the immunoSEQ Assay, a bias-controlled multiplex PCR. As for the original processing: The number of nucleated cells in each sample was estimated from the amplification of reference gene primers within the assay. Sequence reads were collapsed and filtered to measure the absolute abundance of every unique TCRbeta CDR3 rearrangement. Productive Simpson clonality was computed per sample as the square root of Simpson's diversity index over productive rearrangements. Held by TCRdb, this immuneACCESS table contains in-frame sequences only and omits some clones. Under half of the omission traces to an unresolved V gene where checked; the cause of the rest is unknown. D and trimming were read from the DNA, whereas the V and J calls and clone size are those reported in that table. The table for this sample lists 150,000 to 200,000 clones; 65% to 90% of them were counted only once. The top ten clonotypes cover roughly 9.1% of the sample.

About this clone: Its antigen is still unknown. Base quality data are lacking; no much larger clone is found one base away.

The germline V gene (reference sequence) gives CDR1 as MNHEY and CDR2 as SMNVEV. Deletion took 7 bases off V and 4 bases off J, with a span of 14 bases between the germline ends. The CDR3 runs 15 amino acids, cysteine and phenylalanine included. Solely the CDR3 DNA is kept, with 45 bases framed from the first base. Each collaborating institution followed its own protocols to collect whole blood in K2EDTA tubes. Collaborator samples were shipped for TCRbeta analysis as frozen whole blood, isolated PBMCs, or DNA extracted from either sample type. What the authors observed across the whole study: The quantity of clinical and demographic metadata differed by source and by participant and was supplied without curation.

The TCR originated in a man aged 50-60 years with active or convalescent COVID-19. The specimen sequenced was peripheral blood. The receptor chain draws on TRBV27 and TRBJ1-6; no confident D gene assignment can be made. The DNA sequence reads TGTGCCAGCACTACGTCGACAAAGTATAATTCACCCCTCCACTTT. This yields the protein CASTTSTKYNSPLHF.